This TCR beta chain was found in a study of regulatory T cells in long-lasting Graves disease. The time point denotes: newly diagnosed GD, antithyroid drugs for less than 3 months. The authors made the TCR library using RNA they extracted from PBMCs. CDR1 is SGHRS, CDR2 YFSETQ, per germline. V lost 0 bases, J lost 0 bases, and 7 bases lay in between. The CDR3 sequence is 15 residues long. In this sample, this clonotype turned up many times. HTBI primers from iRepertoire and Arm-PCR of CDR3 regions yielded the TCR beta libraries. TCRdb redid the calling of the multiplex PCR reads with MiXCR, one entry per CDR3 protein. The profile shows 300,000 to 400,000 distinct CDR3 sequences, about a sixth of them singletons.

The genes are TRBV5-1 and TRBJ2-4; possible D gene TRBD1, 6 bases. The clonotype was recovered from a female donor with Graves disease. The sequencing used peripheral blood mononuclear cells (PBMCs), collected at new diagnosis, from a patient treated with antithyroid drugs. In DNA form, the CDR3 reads TGCGCCAGCAGCTTGGGGGACATAGCCAAAAACATTCAGTACTTC. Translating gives CASSLGDIAKNIQYF. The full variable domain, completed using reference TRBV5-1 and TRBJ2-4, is KAGVTQTPRYLIKTRGQQVTLSCSPISGHRSVSWYQQTPGQGLQFLFEYFSETQRNKGNFPGRFSGRQFSNSRSEMNVSTLELGDSALYLCASSLGDIAKNIQYFGAGTRLSVL.